One sample yielded the 5 T cell receptor beta chains listed below, sequenced in a study of blood T cell repertoires in COVID-19. The method was immunoSEQ multiplex PCR; TCRdb's version includes in-frame clones alone and lacks a portion of them. The sample lists 200,000 to 250,000 clones, around three quarters occurring once. Sample: peripheral blood. These receptors came from a woman in her 70s with acute or convalescent COVID-19.

This chain links TRBV19 with TRBJ1-5, with D unresolved. V was trimmed by 3 bases and J by 8 bases, leaving 17 bases between them. CDR1 and CDR2 from the germline V gene are LNHDA and SQIVND (reference sequence). The CDR3 extends over 15 amino acids. CDR3 residues: CASSITKVRLEPQHF. The CDR3 coding sequence is TGTGCCAGTAGTATTACAAAAGTCCGCCTGGAGCCCCAGCATTTT.

This clone is a singleton in its sample. This chain connects TRBV3-1 (or the pseudogene TRBV3-2) to TRBJ2-5; 13 bases line up with TRBD2. CDR1 is LGHDT, CDR2 YNNKEL, per germline (reference sequence). Trimming removed 0 bases from V and 5 bases from J; junction bases left unmatched: 15. This CDR3 region has 20 residues. The CDR3 DNA reads TGTGCCAGCAGCCAAGAGGGGACCTGGGGACTAGCGGGGATTTCGGAGACCCAGTACTTC. Encoded protein: CASSQEGTWGLAGISETQYF.

The gene calls are TRBV5-1 and TRBJ1-1; D possibly corresponds to TRBD1 (6 bases). CDR3 size: 14 residues. Germline lookup yields CDR1 SGHRS and CDR2 YFSETQ. V lost 2 bases and J 0 bases, leaving 8 bases between the germline ends. CDR3 nucleotides: TGCGCCAGCAGCTTCAGGGGCCTGAACACTGAAGCTTTCTTT. Its translation is CASSFRGLNTEAFF.

V is TRBV19 and J is TRBJ1-6; D not resolved. Trimming stripped 5 bases from V and 7 bases from J, with 6 bases between. The length of the CDR3 is 12 residues. CDR1 LNHDA and CDR2 SQIVND come from the germline V gene (reference sequence). The CDR3 coding sequence is TGTGCCAGTAGTCTCCTCAATTCACCCCTCCACTTT. Amino acids: CASSLLNSPLHF.

This chain links TRBV6-2 or TRBV6-3 with TRBJ1-3; the match to TRBD1 covers 10 bases. V was clipped by 4 bases and J by 8 bases; unmatched bases: 11. In germline, CDR1 is MNHEY, CDR2 SVGEGT. There are 16 residues in the CDR3. CDR3 sequence reads: CASSSRPGQGSHTIYF. The CDR3 DNA reads as TGTGCCAGCAGTTCACGGCCGGGACAGGGGTCTCACACCATATATTTT.